This is a list of T cell receptor beta chains from one sample in a study of OX40 agonist ivuxolimab in advanced cancers. Measured with immunoSEQ multiplex PCR; TCRdb has only the in-frame clones, and not every one. The profile covers about 30,000 clones, with around 80% appearing a single time and approximately 10% taken by the ten largest. The specimen comprised CD4+ or CD8+ T cells sorted from blood, sampled in a trial of the OX40 agonist ivuxolimab. All receptors come from an adult with an advanced solid tumor such as melanoma, head and neck, liver or kidney cancer. The CDR3 runs from the conserved cysteine through the conserved F or W. Fields, in order: V gene, D gene, J gene, clone size, CDR3 protein, CDR3 DNA. The D gene is left open where the match is weak. Part of the rows lack a size; the others show once, few, many or a class for expanded clones.

TRBV5-1	TRBD1	TRBJ2-7	NA	CASSLGGTGYEQYF	TGCGCCAGCAGCTTGGGAGGGACAGGGTACGAGCAGTACTTC
TRBV7-2	TRBD1	TRBJ2-5	NA	CASSSGTVGETQYF	TGTGCCAGCAGCTCCGGGACAGTTGGGGAGACCCAGTACTTC
TRBV7-9	TRBD1	TRBJ2-7	NA	CASSLIGTGSYEQYF	TGTGCCAGCAGCTTAATCGGGACAGGGTCCTACGAGCAGTACTTC
TRBV18	NA	TRBJ1-1	few	CASSTAGFMNTEAFF	TGTGCCAGCTCAACGGCAGGGTTTATGAACACTGAAGCTTTCTTT
TRBV9	TRBD2	TRBJ2-7	NA	CASSVSGGPYEQYF	TGTGCCAGCAGCGTTAGCGGGGGGCCCTACGAGCAGTACTTC
TRBV19	TRBD1	TRBJ2-7	NA	CASTATGGSYEQYF	TGTGCCAGTACCGCGACAGGGGGCTCCTACGAGCAGTACTTC
TRBV7-9	NA	TRBJ1-2	NA	CASSPPVAYDGYTF	TGTGCCAGCAGCCCTCCTGTTGCGTACGATGGCTACACCTTC
TRBV27	NA	TRBJ2-5	NA	CASSPLQGLQETQYF	TGTGCCAGCAGCCCCCTACAGGGACTCCAAGAGACCCAGTACTTC
TRBV27	TRBD1	TRBJ1-5	once	CASSLWPGGGNQPQHF	TGTGCCAGCAGTTTATGGCCAGGGGGTGGGAATCAGCCCCAGCATTTT
TRBV5-1	NA	TRBJ2-3	few	CASSLVGGRSDTQYF	TGCGCCAGCAGCTTGGTTGGGGGGCGTTCAGATACGCAGTATTTT
TRBV27	TRBD1	TRBJ1-6	NA	CASSYRGGTPLHF	TGTGCCAGCAGTTACAGGGGAGGGACACCCCTCCACTTT
TRBV6-1	NA	TRBJ1-5	once	CASSLPQGNQPQHF	TGTGCCAGCAGTTTACCACAGGGTAATCAGCCCCAGCATTTT
TRBV6-1	NA	TRBJ1-2	NA	CASSEAENYGYTF	TGTGCCAGCAGTGAAGCAGAAAACTATGGCTACACCTTC
TRBV7-9	NA	TRBJ1-1	NA	CASSLDRAPEAFF	TGTGCCAGCAGCTTAGACAGGGCGCCTGAAGCTTTCTTT
TRBV7-2	NA	TRBJ1-1	NA	CASSLLGAVTTEAFF	TGTGCCAGCAGCTTACTGGGGGCGGTCACAACTGAAGCTTTCTTT
TRBV7-2	NA	TRBJ2-2	NA	CASSQGGRTGGELFF	TGTGCCAGCAGCCAAGGGGGGCGGACGGGCGGGGAGCTGTTTTTT
TRBV5-1	TRBD1	TRBJ1-2	NA	CASSDRAGYTF	TGCGCCAGCAGTGACAGGGCTGGCTACACCTTC
TRBV6-6	NA	TRBJ1-6	NA	CASSYSIQGNSPLHF	TGTGCCAGCAGTTACTCGATACAGGGCAATTCACCCCTCCACTTT
TRBV19	NA	TRBJ1-1	NA	CASSMTDYTEAFF	TGTGCCAGTAGTATGACGGATTATACTGAAGCTTTCTTT
TRBV28	NA	TRBJ2-7	NA	CASSQDSSYEQYF	TGTGCCAGCAGCCAGGACAGTTCGTACGAGCAGTACTTC
TRBV4-1	NA	TRBJ1-3	NA	CASSARQVSGNTIYF	TGCGCCAGCAGCGCCCGACAGGTCTCTGGAAACACCATATATTTT
TRBV5-1	TRBD2	TRBJ2-7	NA	CASSPVSGGYEQYF	TGCGCCAGCAGCCCTGTTTCGGGGGGCTACGAGCAGTACTTC
TRBV4-1	NA	TRBJ2-5	NA	CASSQEGGGKETQYF	TGCGCCAGCAGCCAAGAGGGAGGAGGGAAAGAGACCCAGTACTTC
TRBV18	TRBD1	TRBJ1-1	NA	CASSPTGDTEAFF	TGTGCCAGCTCACCGACAGGGGACACTGAAGCTTTCTTT
TRBV30	NA	TRBJ2-7	NA	CAWSVDGTYEQYF	TGTGCCTGGAGTGTCGACGGGACCTACGAGCAGTACTTC
TRBV6-1	TRBD1	TRBJ2-7	NA	CASSDQGDEQYF	TGTGCCAGCAGTGACCAGGGGGACGAGCAGTACTTC
TRBV27	NA	TRBJ2-7	NA	CASSLTDTLYEQYF	TGTGCCAGCAGTTTAACGGACACCCTCTACGAGCAGTACTTC
TRBV5-1	NA	TRBJ1-2	NA	CASSLEGRGDGYTF	TGCGCCAGCAGCTTGGAAGGACGGGGGGATGGCTACACCTTC
TRBV29-1	TRBD1	TRBJ2-5	NA	CSVSGWDSQETQYF	TGCAGCGTTTCAGGTTGGGACAGTCAAGAGACCCAGTACTTC
TRBV7-2	NA	TRBJ1-1	NA	CASSLDRNMNTEAFF	TGTGCCAGCAGCTTGGACAGAAACATGAACACTGAAGCTTTCTTT
TRBV27	NA	TRBJ2-7	medium-sized	CASSSGRGTTYEQYF	TGTGCCAGCAGTTCCGGCAGGGGTACTACTTACGAGCAGTACTTC
TRBV15	NA	TRBJ2-7	NA	CATSRDLSTGPSYEQYF	TGTGCCACCAGCAGAGATCTCTCAACAGGCCCATCCTACGAGCAGTACTTC
TRBV5-6	NA	TRBJ1-2	few	CASSPYESQGSGYTF	TGTGCCAGCAGCCCCTACGAAAGTCAAGGTAGTGGCTACACCTTC
TRBV28	NA	TRBJ1-5	NA	CASSLRGWADNQPQHF	TGTGCCAGCAGTTTAAGGGGTTGGGCAGACAATCAGCCCCAGCATTTT
TRBV27	NA	TRBJ2-7	NA	CASSLGSPPYEQYF	TGTGCCAGCAGTTTAGGATCCCCTCCTTACGAGCAGTACTTC
TRBV5-5	TRBD1	TRBJ1-2	few	CASSLLLRTGVERGYTF	TGTGCCAGCAGCTTGCTTCTACGGACAGGGGTTGAAAGAGGCTACACCTTC
TRBV30	NA	TRBJ1-1	few	CAWERQGTRGAFF	TGTGCCTGGGAACGCCAGGGAACGCGGGGGGCTTTCTTT
TRBV27	TRBD2	TRBJ2-7	NA	CASSLLGGGAYEQYF	TGTGCCAGCAGTTTATTAGGCGGGGGTGCCTACGAGCAGTACTTC
TRBV5-4	TRBD1	TRBJ1-5	NA	CASSDGTGRQPQHF	TGTGCCAGCAGCGATGGGACAGGGAGACAGCCCCAGCATTTT
TRBV6-1	NA	TRBJ1-1	NA	CASSGTVNTEAFF	TGTGCCAGCAGTGGGACGGTGAACACTGAAGCTTTCTTT
TRBV7-7	TRBD1	TRBJ2-3	NA	CASSPDRGGDTQYF	TGTGCCAGCAGCCCAGACAGGGGGGGAGATACGCAGTATTTT
TRBV2	NA	TRBJ1-2	NA	CASSVLAIVNYGYTF	TGTGCCAGCAGTGTTCTAGCGATCGTTAACTATGGCTACACCTTC
TRBV7-9	NA	TRBJ1-3	NA	CASSSTAGGETGNTIYF	TGTGCCAGCAGCTCGACCGCAGGAGGGGAAACAGGAAACACCATATATTTT
TRBV19	NA	TRBJ1-2	NA	CASSDSGAYGYTF	TGTGCCAGTTCGGACAGTGGGGCCTATGGCTACACCTTC
TRBV30	NA	TRBJ1-2	NA	CAWSVPSAIYGYTF	TGTGCCTGGAGTGTACCCTCGGCGATCTATGGCTACACCTTC
TRBV27	NA	TRBJ2-2	NA	CASSFYVNTGELFF	TGTGCCAGCAGTTTCTACGTGAACACCGGGGAGCTGTTTTTT
TRBV6-4	NA	TRBJ1-1	NA	CASRTTDRTTEAFF	TGTGCCAGCAGGACCACCGACAGAACCACTGAAGCTTTCTTT
TRBV27	NA	TRBJ1-1	NA	CASSTLQGIVTEAFF	TGTGCCAGCAGTACCCTACAGGGAATCGTCACTGAAGCTTTCTTT
TRBV7-9	NA	TRBJ1-1	NA	CASSLTEARGTEAFF	TGTGCCAGCAGCTTAACCGAAGCTCGGGGGACTGAAGCTTTCTTT
TRBV19	TRBD1	TRBJ2-7	NA	CASSPRDRIYEQYF	TGTGCCAGTAGTCCCAGGGACAGGATTTACGAGCAGTACTTC
TRBV30	NA	TRBJ1-1	NA	CAWSVTRTEAFF	TGTGCCTGGAGTGTGACCCGCACTGAAGCTTTCTTT
TRBV4-1	TRBD1	TRBJ1-2	NA	CASSQWDRANYGYTF	TGCGCCAGCAGCCAATGGGACAGGGCTAACTATGGCTACACCTTC
TRBV7-2	NA	TRBJ2-3	NA	CASSLAAKTDTQYF	TGTGCCAGCAGCTTAGCAGCGAAGACAGATACGCAGTATTTT